The following is a TCR beta chain sequence with its context. The target antigen is unknown. This sample was included in a study of T cell responses to AZD1222 COVID-19 vaccine. CDR3 length equals 12 residues. The V end lost 10 bases, the J end lost 6 bases, and 12 bases lay between the germline ends. Per the germline V gene, CDR1 is MDHEN and CDR2 is SYDVKM. Pooled in the analysis were second doses at about 4 or about 12 weeks. Data came from immunoSEQ multiplex PCR; TCRdb stores just in-frame clones and leaves some out. The sample records some 70,000 clones, 80% being singletons. The study, taken as a whole, reports: An increase in Spike-specific TCR breadth and depth was observed after two AZD1222 doses. Mostly white British, mostly female donors; authors suggested clonal diversity may be underestimated. Nearly half of the spike-specific TCRs reportedly recognize variant regions that carry no mutations.

The sample was peripheral blood, taken 28 days after the second AZD1222 dose. This receptor was identified in an adult who received the AZD1222 COVID-19 vaccine. V gene TRBV28 combines with J gene TRBJ2-2; D is perhaps TRBD1 (5 bases). The DNA of the CDR3 is TGTGCCATTCGCCAGGGTTCCGGGGAGCTGTTTTTT. It translates to CAIRQGSGELFF.